A selection of T cell receptor beta chains follows, all from one sample in a study of cytomegalovirus exposure and HLA in healthy donors. Generated by immunoSEQ multiplex PCR, the TCRdb table keeps only in-frame clones and is missing some. The sample includes about 150,000 clones, roughly 80% of them seen just once. Sequencing input: PBMCs. The origin of the receptors is a young man in good health and CMV-seropositive. Both conserved end residues are part of each CDR3. The size field is filled for only some rows; it gives once, few, many or a size class.

abundance: -; v_gene: TRBV5-1; j_gene: TRBJ2-7; CDR3aa: CASSLSGSPYEQYF
abundance: -; v_gene: TRBV29-1; j_gene: TRBJ2-1; CDR3aa: CSVEGQGIDEQFF
abundance: -; v_gene: TRBV5-1; j_gene: TRBJ2-7; CDR3aa: CARSQVQTGAGYEQYF
abundance: -; v_gene: TRBV28; j_gene: TRBJ2-1; CDR3aa: CASSLTGPGLAPNNEQFF
abundance: few; v_gene: TRBV5-1; j_gene: TRBJ1-4; CDR3aa: CASSRQATNEKLFF
abundance: -; v_gene: TRBV11-2; j_gene: TRBJ1-2; CDR3aa: CASSLDRGNNYGYTF
abundance: -; v_gene: TRBV6-5; j_gene: TRBJ2-7; CDR3aa: CASSYRLASYEQYF
abundance: once; v_gene: TRBV16; j_gene: TRBJ2-1; CDR3aa: CASSRQSYYNEQFF
abundance: -; v_gene: TRBV15; j_gene: TRBJ2-7; CDR3aa: CATSRQVTTYEQYF
abundance: -; v_gene: TRBV30; j_gene: TRBJ2-3; CDR3aa: CAWSRNRDRARIVSSTDTQYF
abundance: -; v_gene: TRBV2; j_gene: TRBJ2-3; CDR3aa: CASRRETDTQYF
abundance: once; v_gene: TRBV28; j_gene: TRBJ2-1; CDR3aa: CASSFQSGFINEQFF
abundance: -; v_gene: TRBV28; j_gene: TRBJ1-4; CDR3aa: CASSQSENEKLFF
abundance: -; v_gene: TRBV19; j_gene: TRBJ2-7; CDR3aa: CASSPRTSGSSYEQYF
abundance: few; v_gene: TRBV6-5; j_gene: TRBJ2-7; CDR3aa: CASSNRGRQYF
abundance: -; v_gene: TRBV10-2; j_gene: TRBJ2-1; CDR3aa: CATGEPQIGEQFF
abundance: -; v_gene: TRBV9; j_gene: TRBJ2-1; CDR3aa: CASGHLDEQFF
abundance: -; v_gene: TRBV4-2; j_gene: TRBJ1-3; CDR3aa: CASSQEFGALTGSGNTIYF
abundance: -; v_gene: TRBV9; j_gene: TRBJ2-3; CDR3aa: CASSVGGYQPDTQYF
abundance: once; v_gene: TRBV7-9; j_gene: TRBJ2-3; CDR3aa: CASSLGRGSSPDTQYF
abundance: -; v_gene: TRBV7-3; j_gene: TRBJ1-2; CDR3aa: CASSEWTVWTYGYTF
abundance: -; v_gene: TRBV28; j_gene: TRBJ2-4; CDR3aa: CASSPGTRIYLDIQYF
abundance: -; v_gene: TRBV2; j_gene: TRBJ2-7; CDR3aa: CASSPNTAGGLGEQYF
abundance: -; v_gene: TRBV27; j_gene: TRBJ2-2; CDR3aa: CASSLWHPGELFF
abundance: -; v_gene: TRBV2; j_gene: TRBJ2-5; CDR3aa: CASTDDREETQYF
abundance: -; v_gene: TRBV5-1; j_gene: TRBJ1-1; CDR3aa: CASSLQKHTEAFF
abundance: -; v_gene: TRBV10-1; j_gene: TRBJ2-5; CDR3aa: CASSESNLEEETQYF
abundance: -; v_gene: TRBV30; j_gene: TRBJ1-1; CDR3aa: CAWTRTGAVTEAFF
abundance: -; v_gene: TRBV29-1; j_gene: TRBJ2-7; CDR3aa: CSVSGTGGFEQYF
abundance: -; v_gene: TRBV7-6; j_gene: TRBJ2-7; CDR3aa: CASSYPGIEQYF
abundance: -; v_gene: TRBV6-1; j_gene: TRBJ2-1; CDR3aa: CASSESRGKQFF
abundance: -; v_gene: TRBV2; j_gene: TRBJ2-1; CDR3aa: CASSEAIGSYNEQFF
abundance: -; v_gene: TRBV6-6; j_gene: TRBJ1-4; CDR3aa: CASSTSQRTNEKLFF
abundance: few; v_gene: TRBV2; j_gene: TRBJ1-3; CDR3aa: CASSLGGSGNTIYF
abundance: -; v_gene: TRBV27; j_gene: TRBJ2-3; CDR3aa: CASGTGLEDTQYF
abundance: -; v_gene: TRBV28; j_gene: TRBJ1-2; CDR3aa: CASSRTRGRYYGYTF
abundance: few; v_gene: TRBV25-1; j_gene: TRBJ1-1; CDR3aa: CASSGWGRGLMNTEAFF
abundance: -; v_gene: TRBV27; j_gene: TRBJ2-7; CDR3aa: CASSFNGSPYEQYF
abundance: few; v_gene: TRBV4-2; j_gene: TRBJ1-1; CDR3aa: CASSQGQGWTEAFF